These 21 T cell receptor beta chains originate from one sample sequenced in a study of cytomegalovirus exposure and HLA in healthy donors listed by TCRdb under 2017. Library method: the immunoSEQ multiplex PCR assay. A mixture of 60 forward primers for TCR Vbeta segments and 13 reverse primers for TCR Jbeta segments was used in the multiplex PCR. As stored in TCRdb, this immuneACCESS dataset retains in-frame rearrangements with V and J assigned. A fraction of the clones does not appear; measured against another copy, unresolved V genes explain less than half of the discrepancy, and the remainder lacks a known reason. Across this sample there are a few hundred thousand clones, with over 70% seen only once. Less than 3% of the sample is in the top ten clones. Sequences were obtained from PBMCs. Receptor source: a woman in her sixties or seventies in good health and CMV-seropositive.

The gene calls are TRBV27 and TRBJ2-7; TRBD1 agrees at 7 bases. Germline V gene sequence: CDR1 MNHEY, CDR2 SMNVEV (reference sequence). J was trimmed by 6 bases and V by 6 bases; bases with no gene match: 11. This CDR3 region has 14 residues. The DNA for the CDR3 is TGTGCCAGCAGCGAGACAGGGATATTCCGCGAGCAGTACTTC. It specifies CASSETGIFREQYF.

The chain employs TRBV28 and TRBJ1-6, with 9 bases identical to TRBD1. The V gene's germline CDR1 is MDHEN and CDR2 SYDVKM. Trimming cost V 5 bases and J 4 bases; bases outside gene matches: 3. CDR3 size: 15 residues. CDR3 nucleotide sequence: TGTGCCAGCAGTCCCGGGACAGGGTATAATTCACCCCTCCACTTT. It is translated as CASSPGTGYNSPLHF.

The chain couples TRBV14 to TRBJ2-7; 7 bases are a match to TRBD2. Unmatched junction bases numbered 10, after V lost 4 bases and J lost 4 bases. Germline V gene data show CDR1 as SGHDN and CDR2 as FVKESK. The CDR3 has 15 amino acids. Here the CDR3 reads CASSPRAGIVYEQYF. Here the CDR3 DNA reads TGTGCCAGCAGCCCGAGAGCGGGAATCGTATACGAGCAGTACTTC.

CDR3 amino acids: CSVSGQMNTEAFF. CDR3 bases: TGCAGCGTGTCGGGACAGATGAACACTGAAGCTTTCTTT. The rearrangement links TRBV29-1 to TRBJ1-1, with 7 bases lining up with TRBD1. Germline CDR1 reads SQVTM; CDR2 reads ANQGSEA. Unmatched junction bases numbered 4, after V lost 6 bases and J lost 0 bases. The CDR3 is 13 residues long.

The V and J genes are TRBV7-2 and TRBJ1-3, with D hard to call. V lost 7 bases, J lost 2 bases, and 9 bases lay in between. Germline V CDR1 and CDR2: SGHTA, FQGNSA. The CDR3 contains 13 residues. Here the CDR3 DNA reads TGTGCCAGCACCCCCCAGGCTGGAAACACCATATATTTT. As protein: CASTPQAGNTIYF.

The chain combines TRBV2 with TRBJ1-1, with no clear D. V lost 7 bases to trimming and J lost 0 bases, with 9 bases between them. The CDR3 runs to 13 residues. The germline V gene has CDR1 SNHLY and CDR2 FYNNEI. CDR3 in amino acids: CASTTALNTEAFF. Written as DNA, the CDR3 is TGTGCCAGCACCACAGCATTGAACACTGAAGCTTTCTTT. The entire variable domain, with the rest obtained from reference TRBV2 and TRBJ1-1, is as follows: EPEVTQTPSHQVTQMGQEVILRCVPISNHLYFYWYRQILGQKVEFLVSFYNNEISEKSEIFDDQFSVERPDGSNFTLKIRSTKLEDSAMYFCASTTALNTEAFFGQGTRLTVV.

V gene TRBV30 combines with J gene TRBJ2-4, with D possibly being TRBD1 (5 bases). CDR3 length: 15 amino acids. V shed 0 bases and J shed 2 bases, with 11 bases lying between them. Germline loops: CDR1 GTSNPN, CDR2 SVGIG (reference sequence). CDR3: CAWSVGVSSKNIQYF. CDR3 sequence (DNA): TGTGCCTGGAGTGTAGGGGTATCGTCCAAAAACATTCAGTACTTC.

The chain combines TRBV7-9 with TRBJ1-1, with TRBD1 identical over 7 bases. Germline CDR1 reads SEHNR; CDR2 reads FQNEAQ (reference sequence). The CDR3 totals 17 residues. V dropped 0 bases and J dropped 1; count of bases not matched to a gene: 8. CDR3 loop: CASSLAWAGGTNTEAFF. As DNA, the CDR3 is TGTGCCAGCAGCTTAGCGTGGGCAGGGGGGACGAACACTGAAGCTTTCTTT. Filled out from reference TRBV7-9 and TRBJ1-1, the complete variable domain reads DTGVSQNPRHKITKRGQNVTFRCDPISEHNRLYWYRQTLGQGPEFLTYFQNEAQLEKSRLLSDRFSAERPKGSFSTLEIQRTEQGDSAMYLCASSLAWAGGTNTEAFFGQGTRLTVV.

The chain's CDR3 is CASSIRQSEAFF. CDR3 DNA: TGTGCCAGTAGTATAAGACAGTCTGAAGCTTTCTTT. V usage is TRBV19 and J usage is TRBJ1-1, with D perhaps TRBD1 (5 bases). Germline V gene sequence: CDR1 LNHDA, CDR2 SQIVND (reference sequence). CDR3 length: 12 residues. Between the trimmed V and J ends, which lost 2 bases and 6 bases, there was a span of 7 bases.

The chain carries TRBV7-2 and TRBJ2-3; D possibly corresponds to TRBD1 (5 bases). Trimming removed 0 bases from V and 4 bases from J, with 8 bases in between. The CDR3 contains 14 residues. Germline V lookup: CDR1 SGHTA, CDR2 FQGNSA. The CDR3 loop is CASSLARTPDTQYF. Here the CDR3 DNA reads TGTGCCAGCAGCTTAGCGAGGACACCAGATACGCAGTATTTT.

The chain couples TRBV11-2 to TRBJ1-3; no firm D call. The CDR3 length is 16 residues. Germline CDR1 reads SGHAT; CDR2 reads FQNNGV. Trimming removed 4 bases at V and 0 bases at J, with 13 bases between. As DNA, the CDR3 is TGTGCCAGCAGCTCACAACTACCCCCCTCTGGAAACACCATATATTTT. Its translation is CASSSQLPPSGNTIYF.

The V call is TRBV5-4, the J call TRBJ2-7; 7 nucleotides line up with TRBD1. Trimming cost V 3 bases and J 6 bases; bases outside gene matches: 12. Looked up from germline, CDR1 is SGHNT and CDR2 is YYREEE (reference sequence). The CDR3 spans 15 residues. CDR3 amino acids: CASSWGTAGQGEQYF. In nucleotides, the CDR3 is TGTGCCAGCAGCTGGGGGACAGCAGGCCAGGGCGAGCAGTACTTC.

This chain joins TRBV6-1 and TRBJ1-5; 9 positions match TRBD1. V gave up 6 bases and J gave up 5 bases; unmatched junction bases: 8. Germline V lookup: CDR1 MNHNS, CDR2 SASEGT. The CDR3 loop spans 15 amino acids. CDR3 DNA sequence: TGTGCCAGCAGCCCCCTACAGGGGGCCCATCAGCCCCAGCATTTT. Translating it yields CASSPLQGAHQPQHF.

V is TRBV4-3 and J is TRBJ2-7; D possibly corresponds to TRBD2 (6 bases). Germline V gene sequence: CDR1 LGHNA, CDR2 YSLEER. The CDR3 extends over 14 amino acids. V gave up 2 bases and J gave up 2 bases, with 10 bases separating them. CDR3 sequence reads: CASSQSGSPYEQYF. The DNA for the CDR3 is TGCGCCAGCAGCCAATCCGGGAGCCCCTACGAGCAGTACTTC.

The chain recombines TRBV2 with TRBJ1-1; 8 bases map to TRBD1. The length of the CDR3 is 15 residues. The V gene end was trimmed by 6 bases and the J gene end by 5 bases; junction bases not matched to a gene: 11. Per the germline V gene, CDR1 is SNHLY and CDR2 is FYNNEI. The DNA of the CDR3 is TGTGCCAGCAGAGAGGGGTCAGGGGGCAGGACTGAAGCTTTCTTT. Translating gives CASREGSGGRTEAFF.

V gene TRBV7-2 combines with J gene TRBJ2-5; 9 nucleotides agree with TRBD2. The germline V gene has CDR1 SGHTA and CDR2 FQGNSA. V dropped 0 bases and J dropped 11; count of bases not matched to a gene: 13. The CDR3 is made up of 16 amino acids. The CDR3 bases are TGTGCCAGCAGCTTAGCTGGACAAACTGGCGGGAGGGCGCAGTACTTC. Translating gives CASSLAGQTGGRAQYF.

The rearrangement links TRBV5-4 to TRBJ1-2, with D tentatively TRBD1 (6 bases). V lost 0 bases and J lost 5, with 14 bases in between. Germline V lookup: CDR1 SGHNT, CDR2 YYREEE (reference sequence). The CDR3 loop spans 15 amino acids. The CDR3 spells CASSLGLQGDYGYTF. The CDR3 DNA sequence: TGTGCCAGCAGCTTGGGTTTACAGGGTGATTATGGCTACACCTTC.

The rearrangement joins TRBV10-1 to TRBJ1-2, with unresolved D. Germline V CDR1 and CDR2: WNHNN, SYGVQD (reference sequence). The CDR3 loop spans 12 amino acids. Deletions cut 4 bases from V and 2 bases from J, with 5 bases between. CDR3 nucleotide sequence: TGCGCCAGCAGTGCACAGAACTATGGCTACACCTTC. Translating gives CASSAQNYGYTF.

The V gene is TRBV7-9, the J gene TRBJ1-5; 12 bases align to TRBD1. The J segment lost 0 bases and the V segment lost 5 bases, leaving 11 bases of the junction unmatched. The germline V gene has CDR1 SEHNR and CDR2 FQNEAQ (reference sequence). This CDR3 is built from 19 residues. The CDR3 DNA reads TGTGCCAGCAGCCCAGGGGGGACAGGGGGCCGATATAGCAATCAGCCCCAGCATTTT. Translating gives CASSPGGTGGRYSNQPQHF.

This clone came up a few times. V is TRBV4-3 and J is TRBJ1-4, with a tentative D call TRBD1 (6 bases). The CDR3 runs to 18 residues. Germline lookup yields CDR1 LGHNA and CDR2 YSLEER. Deletions cut 4 bases from V and 0 bases from J, with 18 bases between. The CDR3 spells CASSRNPTGYATNEKLFF. The CDR3 bases are TGCGCCAGCAGCCGAAACCCGACAGGATATGCAACTAATGAAAAACTGTTTTTT.

A note on this clone: The same CDR3 can be traced to other DNA sequences in this sample. The V gene is TRBV6-4, the J gene TRBJ1-1; 9 nucleotides align to TRBD1. Germline CDR1 MRHNA, CDR2 SNTAGT. The CDR3 has 13 residues. J lost 4 bases, V lost 6 bases, and 3 bases had no gene match. The CDR3 here is CASRGTGPTEAFF. The CDR3 DNA reads as TGTGCCAGCAGGGGGACAGGGCCCACTGAAGCTTTCTTT.